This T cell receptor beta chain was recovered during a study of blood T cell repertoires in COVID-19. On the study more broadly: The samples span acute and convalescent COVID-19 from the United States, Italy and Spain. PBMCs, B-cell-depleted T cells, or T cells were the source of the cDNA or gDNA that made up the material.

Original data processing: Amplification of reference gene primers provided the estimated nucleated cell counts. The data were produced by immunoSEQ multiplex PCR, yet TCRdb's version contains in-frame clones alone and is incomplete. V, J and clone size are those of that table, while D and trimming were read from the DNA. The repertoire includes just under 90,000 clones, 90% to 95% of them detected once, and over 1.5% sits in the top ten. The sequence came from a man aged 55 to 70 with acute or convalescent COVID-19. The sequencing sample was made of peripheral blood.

CDR3 in DNA: TGTGCCAGCAGCCTTAGCTCCAATGAGCAGTTCTTC. It translates to CASSLSSNEQFF. V usage is TRBV11-2 and J usage is TRBJ2-1; D is ambiguous. Deletions cut 5 bases from V and 6 bases from J, with 8 bases between. The CDR3 contains 12 residues. Per germline, CDR1 SGHAT and CDR2 FQNNGV.